This T cell receptor (beta chain) was documented in a study of shared clonotypes between healthy human individuals. Across the study: CD4 naive and memory got three plates each, CD8 naive two, CD8 memory one. Study-level findings and limits: Several donors held about 5% of naive CD4 clonotypes in common.

The CDR3 is 16 residues long. Trimming at V came to 1 base and at J to 7 bases, leaving 8 bases not matched to a gene. The V gene's germline CDR1 is SNHLY and CDR2 FYNNEI. DNA at approximately 200 ng, around 30,000 T cell genomes, went into sorted-subset replicate PCRs. Only in-frame clones appear in the TCRdb table, and some are missing; sequencing was by immunoSEQ multiplex PCR. The table records over 1.5 million clones, about 98% of them present only once. Remarks on this clone: What it recognizes is unknown.

The TCR originated in a man aged 25-40 years in good health. V usage is TRBV2 and J usage is TRBJ1-5; TRBD1 agrees at 9 bases. Sample: naive CD4+ T cells sorted from blood. Regarding subset: CD45RA+ positively selected. This CDR3 reads CASSEGGQGRLQPQHF. The DNA of the CDR3 is TGTGCCAGCAGTGAAGGGGGACAGGGTAGATTACAGCCCCAGCATTTT.